What follows are 3 T cell receptor beta chains derived from one specimen sequenced in a study of cytomegalovirus exposure and HLA in healthy donors. PCR amplification relied on 60 Vbeta primers (plus 13 Jbeta primers). Data came from immunoSEQ multiplex PCR; TCRdb stores just in-frame clones and leaves some out. This table has 75,000 to 90,000 clones, around 10% appearing once. Sequencing was carried out using PBMCs. The source of these receptors is a man aged 55 to 70 in good health and CMV-seropositive.

The rearrangement links TRBV6-1 to TRBJ2-1; 9 positions match TRBD2. This CDR3 has 14 amino acids. The germline gives CDR1 MNHNS, CDR2 SASEGT. The V and J ends lost 5 bases and 6 bases, in that order; junction bases with no gene match: 5. The CDR3 DNA is TGTGCCAGCAGTCGGAGCGGGAGGACCAATGAGCAGTTCTTC. As protein: CASSRSGRTNEQFF.

The chain is built from TRBV11-1 and TRBJ2-7, with 7 bases lining up with TRBD1. CDR3 length equals 15 residues. Germline CDR1 SGHAT, CDR2 FQDESV (reference sequence). J was trimmed by 0 bases and V by 3 bases; bases with no gene match: 5. The CDR3 DNA sequence: TGTGCCAGCAGCTTGGGACAGTCCAACTCCTACGAGCAGTACGTC. Protein: CASSLGQSNSYEQYV.

The gene calls are TRBV5-1 and TRBJ2-3, with TRBD2 identical over 9 bases. CDR3 length: 15 amino acids. V trimming: 2 bases; J trimming: 4 bases; junction bases outside the gene matches: 5. CDR1 is SGHRS, CDR2 YFSETQ, per germline. CDR3 residues: CASSLGGGAPDTQYF. The CDR3 coding sequence is TGCGCCAGCAGCTTAGGCGGGGGGGCCCCAGATACGCAGTATTTT.